Listed below are T cell receptor beta chains from one sample, sequenced in a study of blood T cell repertoires in COVID-19. Measured with immunoSEQ multiplex PCR; TCRdb has only the in-frame clones, and not every one. This table has over 85,000 clones, 88% appearing once. The sequenced sample was peripheral blood. Every receptor here comes from a woman aged 50 to 65 with acute or convalescent COVID-19. The CDR3 runs from the conserved cysteine through the conserved F or W. A D gene is named only where the DNA matches it firmly. Expanded clones get a size class; other rows say once, few or many, or leave the size out.

TRBJ1-6	TRBD1	once	TRBV30	CAWSIGGQLSSPLHF	TGTGCCTGGAGTATTGGGGGACAGCTTAGTTCACCCCTCCACTTT
TRBJ2-1	TRBD1	-	TRBV24-1	CATRGQKVAGEQFF	TGTGCCACCAGGGGACAGAAGGTGGCGGGTGAGCAGTTCTTC
TRBJ1-1	TRBD1	-	TRBV12-3/TRBV12-4	CASSLTGSTEAFF	TGTGCCAGCAGTCTGACAGGGAGCACTGAAGCTTTCTTT
TRBJ1-1	-	-	TRBV2	CASSEVRGYNTEAFF	TGTGCCAGCAGTGAAGTCAGGGGATATAACACTGAAGCTTTCTTT
TRBJ1-1	TRBD1	-	TRBV28	CASSFWDRDEAFF	TGTGCCAGCAGTTTTTGGGACAGGGATGAAGCTTTCTTT
TRBJ2-5	-	-	TRBV15	CATSRGRSGTQYF	TGTGCCACCAGCAGAGGCAGGTCCGGGACCCAGTACTTC
TRBJ1-3	-	-	TRBV10-1	CASERRGGTRSGNTIYF	TGCGCCAGCGAACGGCGGGGGGGGACCCGCTCTGGAAACACCATATATTTT
TRBJ2-5	TRBD2	-	TRBV5-1	CASSWTSGSQETQYF	TGCGCCAGCAGCTGGACTAGCGGGAGTCAAGAGACCCAGTACTTC
TRBJ1-1	-	once	TRBV18	CASSRRTGNTEAFF	TGTGCCAGCTCACGGAGAACAGGCAACACTGAAGCTTTCTTT
TRBJ2-7	TRBD1	-	TRBV6-1	CASSDPGQSGYEQYF	TGTGCCAGCAGTGACCCGGGACAGTCAGGCTACGAGCAGTACTTC
TRBJ1-6	-	-	TRBV6-1	CASSERQGNSPLHF	TGTGCCAGCAGTGAACGTCAGGGGAATTCACCCCTCCACTTT
TRBJ2-4	-	-	TRBV30	CAWSEEGVGKNIQYF	TGTGCCTGGAGTGAGGAGGGAGTGGGGAAAAACATTCAGTACTTC
TRBJ1-1	TRBD1	-	TRBV28	CASRGTGTHTEAFF	TGTGCCAGCAGGGGGACAGGTACGCACACTGAAGCTTTCTTT
TRBJ1-1	-	once	TRBV2	CASSDGGAMNTEAFF	TGTGCCAGCAGTGATGGGGGCGCCATGAACACTGAAGCTTTCTTT
TRBJ2-4	TRBD1	-	TRBV9	CASSRTTGENIQYF	TGTGCCAGCAGCCGGACGACAGGGGAAAACATTCAGTACTTC
TRBJ1-1	TRBD1	-	TRBV5-1	CASSPGTGVNTEAFF	TGCGCCAGCAGCCCAGGGACAGGGGTTAACACTGAAGCTTTCTTT
TRBJ1-3	-	-	TRBV30	CAWNWFSGNTIYF	TGTGCCTGGAACTGGTTCTCTGGAAACACCATATATTTT
TRBJ1-1	-	once	TRBV19	CASSMWHSGGTEAFF	TGTGCCAGTAGTATGTGGCATTCCGGGGGCACTGAAGCTTTCTTT
TRBJ1-5	TRBD1	few	TRBV6-1	CASSEGQRNQPQHF	TGTGCCAGCAGTGAGGGACAGCGTAATCAGCCCCAGCATTTT
TRBJ1-4	TRBD1	-	TRBV2	CASSPGGRQGFANEKLFF	TGTGCCAGCAGCCCCGGGGGGCGACAGGGGTTCGCTAATGAAAAACTGTTTTTT
TRBJ1-5	-	-	TRBV28	CASSLFGGLKQPQHF	TGTGCCAGCAGTTTATTCGGAGGGTTAAAGCAGCCCCAGCATTTT
TRBJ1-4	TRBD1	-	TRBV30	CAWSHGRGKEKLFF	TGTGCCTGGAGTCACGGCAGGGGGAAAGAAAAACTGTTTTTT
TRBJ2-7	TRBD1	once	TRBV6-5	CASSQGWDSTYEQYF	TGTGCCAGCAGTCAGGGATGGGACAGCACCTACGAGCAGTACTTC
TRBJ2-6	TRBD1	-	TRBV5-8	CASSSYRGTGANVLTF	TGTGCCAGCAGCTCCTACAGGGGAACCGGGGCCAACGTCCTGACTTTC
TRBJ2-2	-	-	TRBV1	CTSSQGEAGTNTGELFF	TGCACCAGCAGCCAAGGAGAGGCAGGGACAAACACCGGGGAGCTGTTTTTT
TRBJ1-2	-	-	TRBV11-1	CASADTRNYGYTF	TGTGCCAGCGCGGACACTCGAAACTATGGCTACACCTTC